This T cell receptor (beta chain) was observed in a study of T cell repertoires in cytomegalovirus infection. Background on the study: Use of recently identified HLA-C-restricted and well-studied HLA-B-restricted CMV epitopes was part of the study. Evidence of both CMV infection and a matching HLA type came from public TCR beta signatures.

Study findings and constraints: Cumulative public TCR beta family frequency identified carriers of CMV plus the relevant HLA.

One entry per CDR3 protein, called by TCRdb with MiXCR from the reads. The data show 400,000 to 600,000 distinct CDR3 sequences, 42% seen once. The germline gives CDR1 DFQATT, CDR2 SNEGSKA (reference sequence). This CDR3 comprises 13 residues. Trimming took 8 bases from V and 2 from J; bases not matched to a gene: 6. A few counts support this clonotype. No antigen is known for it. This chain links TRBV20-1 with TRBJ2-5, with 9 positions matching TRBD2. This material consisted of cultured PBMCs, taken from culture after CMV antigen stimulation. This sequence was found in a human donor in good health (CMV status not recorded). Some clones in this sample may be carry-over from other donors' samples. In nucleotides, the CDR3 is TGCAGTCCCTCGCGGGGGGGTCAAGAGACCCAGTACTTC. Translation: CSPSRGGQETQYF.